This T cell receptor (beta chain) came from a study of T cells in Graves' hyperthyroidism and ophthalmopathy. Background on the study: Prior to any treatment, at the point of initial diagnosis, peripheral blood was collected.

Trimming cost V 5 bases and J 4 bases; bases outside gene matches: 14. This CDR3 has 17 amino acids. The V gene's germline CDR1 is SGHVS and CDR2 FNYEAQ. Patients were excluded because of uncontrolled infection, other autoimmune disease, pregnancy or lactation. The diagnostic basis comprised clinical symptoms, serum thyroxine and TRAb, thyroid ultrasound and orbital computed tomography. It was roughly 10 ml of fresh peripheral blood that supplied the PBMCs. This clonotype was seen just once. TCR beta CDR3 regions were amplified from RNA transcripts. The TCR CDR3 first-round RT-PCR relied on the HTBI primer set. TCRdb re-called the multiplex PCR reads through MiXCR, storing one row per CDR3 protein. The profile shows about 300,000 distinct CDR3 sequences, around a fifth of them singletons.

Sequencing was performed on blood. The sequence was collected from a man aged 50-59 years with Graves' ophthalmopathy. The chain combines TRBV7-6 with TRBJ2-3, with 8 bases fitting TRBD1. The CDR3 nucleotides read TGTGCCAGCAGCCAATGGGGCCGGACAGGGAGCGCAGATACGCAGTATTTT. Encoded protein: CASSQWGRTGSADTQYF.